The 17 T cell receptor beta chains presented below share a single source sample, sequenced in a study of shared clonotypes between healthy human individuals. Generated by immunoSEQ multiplex PCR, the TCRdb table keeps only in-frame clones and is missing some. Among 1.4 million to 1.5 million clones, roughly 96% were seen once, and the ten largest hold about 1.2%. The material sequenced was naive CD4+ T cells sorted from blood. Subset meaning: CD45RA+ positively selected. The receptor source for this set is a man younger than 40 in good health.

This chain uses TRBV7-2 with TRBJ2-7, with D hard to call. CDR3 length equals 14 residues. Trimming shortened V by 4 bases and J by 1 base, and 11 bases separated the two germline ends. The germline gives CDR1 SGHTA, CDR2 FQGNSA. In DNA, the CDR3 is TGTGCCAGCAGCTCGTTCGACAATTCCTACGAGCAGTACTTC. Its protein is CASSSFDNSYEQYF.

This chain joins TRBV6-1 and TRBJ1-2; no reliable D call. This CDR3 contains 11 residues. Trimming took off 1 base at V and 8 bases at J, with 5 bases between the two ends. CDR1 and CDR2 from the germline V gene are MNHNS and SASEGT. The CDR3 DNA is TGTGCCAGCAGTGAAGTGAGAGGCTACACCTTC. This encodes CASSEVRGYTF.

This CDR3 is CASSPGRIQNYGYTF. The CDR3 DNA is TGTGCCAGCAGCCCCGGACGGATCCAAAACTATGGCTACACCTTC. The rearrangement joins TRBV7-3 to TRBJ1-2; D is undetermined. This CDR3 region has 15 residues. V was shortened by 5 bases and J by 2 bases, with 15 bases between the two germline ends. Looked up from germline, CDR1 is SGHTA and CDR2 is FQGTGA. The full variable domain, its missing parts supplied by reference TRBV7-3 and TRBJ1-2, is GAGVSQTPSNKVTEKGKYVELRCDPISGHTALYWYRQSLGQGPEFLIYFQGTGAADDSGLPNDRFFAVRPEGSVSTLKIQRTERGDSAVYLCASSPGRIQNYGYTFGSGTRLTVV.

The V call is TRBV5-5, the J call TRBJ2-7, with D possibly TRBD2 on 6 matching bases. Germline V CDR1 and CDR2: SGHKS, YYEKEE (reference sequence). The CDR3 is made up of 16 amino acids. Trimming removed 2 bases from V and 3 bases from J, with 18 bases in between. The CDR3 DNA sequence: TGTGCCAGCAGCTTACGCGGGGCCCTTTCAAACTACGAGCAGTACTTC. It translates to CASSLRGALSNYEQYF.

V usage is TRBV5-4 and J usage is TRBJ1-3, with TRBD1 as a possible D gene (6 bases). CDR1 is SGHNT and CDR2 is YYREEE in the germline V gene (reference sequence). The CDR3 is 14 amino acids. Trimming took off 0 bases at V and 8 bases at J, with 12 bases between the two ends. The CDR3 DNA follows: TGTGCCAGCAGCTTGGATTGGGGGGCGGACACCATATATTTT. Translating gives CASSLDWGADTIYF. Drawing the rest from reference TRBV5-4 and TRBJ1-3, the complete variable domain is ETGVTQSPTHLIKTRGQQVTLRCSSQSGHNTVSWYQQALGQGPQFIFQYYREEENGRGNFPPRFSGLQFPNYSSELNVNALELDDSALYLCASSLDWGADTIYFGEGSWLTVV.

A single count supports this clone. The same CDR3 is also encoded by other DNA sequences in this sample. The J gene is TRBJ2-1, the V gene TRBV5-4; maybe TRBD1 (5 bases). V was shortened by 2 bases and J by 4 bases, with 10 bases between the two germline ends. Germline V lookup: CDR1 SGHNT, CDR2 YYREEE (reference sequence). The CDR3 consists of 14 residues. The CDR3 loop reads CASSLRGSYNEQFF. In DNA form, the CDR3 reads TGTGCCAGCAGCTTAAGGGGATCATACAATGAGCAGTTCTTC.

The chain employs TRBV6-6 and TRBJ2-7, with 9 bases fitting TRBD1. V shed 6 bases and J 3 bases; nucleotides not matched to a gene: 6. The CDR3 is made up of 14 amino acids. The germline CDR1 and CDR2 sequences are MNHNY and SVGAGI (reference sequence). The CDR3 DNA follows: TGTGCCAGCAGATTTCCGGGACAGGGCTACGAGCAGTACTTC. This translates into CASRFPGQGYEQYF.

This chain joins TRBV28 and TRBJ1-1; D might be TRBD1 (5 bases). Trimming took off 6 bases at V and 1 base at J, with 15 bases between the two ends. Germline V CDR1 and CDR2: MDHEN, SYDVKM. The CDR3 extends over 15 amino acids. CDR3 residues: CASRWVGQGNTEAFF. CDR3 coding DNA: TGTGCCAGCAGATGGGTTGGGCAGGGGAACACTGAAGCTTTCTTT.

The chain combines TRBV27 with TRBJ2-7; 9 bases agree with TRBD2. Germline lookup yields CDR1 MNHEY and CDR2 SMNVEV (reference sequence). CDR3 size: 14 residues. V dropped 5 bases and J dropped 9; count of bases not matched to a gene: 11. The CDR3 loop reads CASSQTQTSGRQYF. CDR3 DNA: TGTGCCAGCAGTCAAACCCAGACTAGCGGTCGGCAGTACTTC.

The genes are TRBV2 and TRBJ1-2; possible D gene TRBD1, 5 bases. The length of the CDR3 is 12 residues. V dropped 8 bases and J dropped 2 bases, with 9 bases sitting between them. Germline V gene lookup returns CDR1 SNHLY and CDR2 FYNNEI. This CDR3 is CASETVNYGYTF. The CDR3 DNA sequence: TGTGCCAGCGAGACAGTAAACTATGGCTACACCTTC.

Concerning this clone: This sample includes further DNA sequences coding for the same CDR3. This chain links TRBV28 with TRBJ2-7; D gene ambiguous. Germline values: CDR1 MDHEN, CDR2 SYDVKM. With 4 bases removed from V and 5 bases from J, the gap between germline ends came to 3 bases. CDR3 size: 10 residues. CDR3 bases: TGTGCCAGCAGTTCAAACGAGCAGTACTTC. Encoded protein: CASSSNEQYF.

This clone was counted only a few times. The rearrangement joins TRBV6-6 to TRBJ2-1; TRBD1 might be the D (6 bases). The CDR3 totals 12 residues. Looked up from germline, CDR1 is MNHNY and CDR2 is SVGAGI (reference sequence). V was cut by 7 bases and J by 4 bases, with 8 bases left in between. This CDR3 is CASIGQYNEQFF. CDR3 coding DNA: TGTGCCAGCATCGGACAGTACAATGAGCAGTTCTTC.

The chain carries TRBV9 and TRBJ2-7, with TRBD2 matching over 7 bases. Germline CDR1 is SGDLS and CDR2 is YYNGEE. The CDR3 is 14 amino acids. J was trimmed by 3 bases and V by 0 bases; bases with no gene match: 3. Here the CDR3 reads CASSVAGGIYEQYF. Written as DNA, the CDR3 is TGTGCCAGCAGCGTAGCGGGGGGTATCTACGAGCAGTACTTC.

This chain links TRBV7-9 with TRBJ2-4; perhaps D is TRBD1 or TRBD2 (5 bases each). Germline-derived CDR1 and CDR2 are SEHNR and FQNEAQ (reference sequence). The V end was cut by 9 bases, the J end by 6 bases, with 18 bases between. The CDR3 is 14 amino acids. This CDR3 reads CARGTNWSLNIQYF. The CDR3 nucleotides are TGTGCCAGAGGGACCAATTGGTCGTTAAACATTCAGTACTTC.

V and J are TRBV7-2 and TRBJ2-2; 8 nucleotides agree with TRBD2. This CDR3 contains 19 residues. With V trimmed by 1 base and J by 0 bases, 10 bases remained unmatched. CDR1 and CDR2 from the germline V gene are SGHTA and FQGNSA. CDR3 sequence (DNA): TGTGCCAGCAGCTTAGATTCCCTAGCGGGCGTTGCGAACACCGGGGAGCTGTTTTTT. This codes for CASSLDSLAGVANTGELFF.

The chain links TRBV5-1 to TRBJ2-1; no clear D. Germline V lookup: CDR1 SGHRS, CDR2 YFSETQ. Trimming left V 2 bases short and J 4 bases short, with 13 bases between. The CDR3 has 15 residues. The CDR3 bases are TGCGCCAGCAGCTTAGCAGGAGCAATTTACAATGAGCAGTTCTTC. This encodes CASSLAGAIYNEQFF.

The CDR3 nucleotides read TGTGCCAGCAGTGGACTAGCGGGGTTCACAGATACGCAGTATTTT. It specifies CASSGLAGFTDTQYF. The rearrangement uses TRBV11-2 and TRBJ2-3; 12 bases are a match to TRBD2. Germline V gives CDR1 SGHAT, CDR2 FQNNGV. The V segment lost 6 bases and the J segment 2 bases; nucleotides outside the gene matches: 3. The CDR3 length is 15 residues.